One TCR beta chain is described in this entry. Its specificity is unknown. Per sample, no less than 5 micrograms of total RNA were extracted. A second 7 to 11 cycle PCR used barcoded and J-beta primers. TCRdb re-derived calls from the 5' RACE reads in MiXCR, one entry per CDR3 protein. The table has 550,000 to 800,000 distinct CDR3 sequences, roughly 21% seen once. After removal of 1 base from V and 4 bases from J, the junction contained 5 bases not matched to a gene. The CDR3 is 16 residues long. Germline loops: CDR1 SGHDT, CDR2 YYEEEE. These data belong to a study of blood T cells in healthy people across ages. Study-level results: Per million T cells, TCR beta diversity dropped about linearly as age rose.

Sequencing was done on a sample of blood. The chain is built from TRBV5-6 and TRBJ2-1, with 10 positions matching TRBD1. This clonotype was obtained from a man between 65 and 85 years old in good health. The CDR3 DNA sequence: TGTGCCAGCAGCTTGTCTTGGGACAGGGGTTACAATGAGCAGTTCTTC. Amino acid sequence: CASSLSWDRGYNEQFF. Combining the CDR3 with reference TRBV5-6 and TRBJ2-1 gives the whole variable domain DAGVTQSPTHLIKTRGQQVTLRCSPKSGHDTVSWYQQALGQGPQFIFQYYEEEERQRGNFPDRFSGHQFPNYSSELNVNALLLGDSALYLCASSLSWDRGYNEQFFGPGTRLTVL.